This TCR beta chain was recovered during a study of Graves' ophthalmopathy and Graves' hyperthyroidism. Background on the study: Pretreatment peripheral blood was obtained at initial diagnosis.

This clonotype was observed many times. Its target is not known. Amplification of the TCR beta CDR3 regions used RNA transcripts (as template). First-round RT-PCR employed HTBI primers, with a second-round multiplex PCR after it. A single record per CDR3 protein comes from TCRdb applying MiXCR to the multiplex PCR reads. This sample has 600,000 to 650,000 distinct CDR3 sequences, with 20% to 25% found just once. Hyperthyroidism was new, under 2 months, in patients aged 18 to 65. The CDR3 is 13 amino acids. Unmatched junction bases numbered 4, after V lost 5 bases and J lost 6 bases. Germline V CDR1 and CDR2: SGHAT, FQNNGV. Study-level findings and limits: Prediction of ophthalmopathy progression reached around 70% sensitivity and around 76% specificity. Using 13 signatures, a model distinguished ophthalmopathy from stable hyperthyroidism, reaching about 85% sensitivity and approximately 80% specificity.

The V call is TRBV11-2, the J call TRBJ1-5, with 7 bases identical to TRBD1. Sequenced input: peripheral blood. The receptor was derived from a woman aged 18-30 years with stable Graves' hyperthyroidism. Some clones in this sample may be carry-over from other donors' samples. The CDR3 protein is CASSETGSQPQHF. The CDR3 DNA reads TGTGCCAGCAGCGAGACAGGGTCTCAGCCCCAGCATTTT.